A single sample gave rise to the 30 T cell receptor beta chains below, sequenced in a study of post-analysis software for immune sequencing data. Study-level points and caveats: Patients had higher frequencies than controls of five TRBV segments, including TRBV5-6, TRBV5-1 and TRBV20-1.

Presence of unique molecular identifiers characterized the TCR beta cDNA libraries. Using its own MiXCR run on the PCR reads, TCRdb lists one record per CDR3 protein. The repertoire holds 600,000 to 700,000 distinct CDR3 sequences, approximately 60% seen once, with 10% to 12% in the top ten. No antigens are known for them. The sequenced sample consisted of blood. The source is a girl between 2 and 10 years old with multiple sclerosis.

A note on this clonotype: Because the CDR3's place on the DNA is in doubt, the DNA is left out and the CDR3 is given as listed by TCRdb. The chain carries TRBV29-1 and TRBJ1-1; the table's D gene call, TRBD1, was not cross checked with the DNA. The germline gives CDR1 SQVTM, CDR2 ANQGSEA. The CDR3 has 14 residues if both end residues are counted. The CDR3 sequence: CSVEAGTDVPEAFF.

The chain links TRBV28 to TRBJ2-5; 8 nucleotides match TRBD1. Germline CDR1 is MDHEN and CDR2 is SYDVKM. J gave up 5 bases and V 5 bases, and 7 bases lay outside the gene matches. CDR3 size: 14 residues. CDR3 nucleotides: TGTGCCAGCAGTGCCCGGACAGGGTCGGAGACCCAGTACTTC. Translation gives CASSARTGSETQYF. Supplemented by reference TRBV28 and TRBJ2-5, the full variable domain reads DVKVTQSSRYLVKRTGEKVFLECVQDMDHENMFWYRQDPGLGLRLIYFSYDVKMKEKGDIPEGYSVSREKKERFSLILESASTNQTSMYLCASSARTGSETQYFGPGTRLLVL.

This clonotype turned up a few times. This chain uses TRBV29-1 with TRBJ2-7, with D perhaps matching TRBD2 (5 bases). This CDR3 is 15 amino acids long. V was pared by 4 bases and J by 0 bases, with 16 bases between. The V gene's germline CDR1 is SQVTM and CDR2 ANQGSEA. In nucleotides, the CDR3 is TGCAGCGTTGTTATTTGGACTGGAAGCTCCTACGAGCAGTACTTC. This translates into CSVVIWTGSSYEQYF.

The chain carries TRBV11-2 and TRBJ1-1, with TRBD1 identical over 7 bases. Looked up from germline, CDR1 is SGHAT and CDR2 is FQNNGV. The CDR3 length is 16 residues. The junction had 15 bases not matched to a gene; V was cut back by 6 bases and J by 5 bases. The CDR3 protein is CASRRLRGRRGTEAFF. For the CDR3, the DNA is TGTGCCAGCAGGCGCTTAAGGGGGCGGCGGGGTACTGAAGCTTTCTTT.

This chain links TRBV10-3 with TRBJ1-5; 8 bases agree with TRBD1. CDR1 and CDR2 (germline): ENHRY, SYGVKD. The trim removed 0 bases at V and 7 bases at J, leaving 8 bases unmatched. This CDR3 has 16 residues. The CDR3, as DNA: TGTGCCATCAGTGAGTCAGGCCAGGGGGCTGAGCAGCCCCAGCATTTT. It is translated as CAISESGQGAEQPQHF.

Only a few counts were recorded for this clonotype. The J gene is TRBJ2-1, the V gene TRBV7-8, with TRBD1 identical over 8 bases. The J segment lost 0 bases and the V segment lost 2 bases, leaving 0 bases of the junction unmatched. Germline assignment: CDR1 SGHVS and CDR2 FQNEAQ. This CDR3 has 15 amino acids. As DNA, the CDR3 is TGTGCCAGCAGCTTACAGGGGGCCTCCTACAATGAGCAGTTCTTC. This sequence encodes CASSLQGASYNEQFF.

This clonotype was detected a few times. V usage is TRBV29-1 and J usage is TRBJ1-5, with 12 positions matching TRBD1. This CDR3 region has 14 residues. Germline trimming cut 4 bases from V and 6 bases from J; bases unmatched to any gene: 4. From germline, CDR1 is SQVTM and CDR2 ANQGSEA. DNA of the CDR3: TGCAGCGTTGCGGGACAGGGGGCGGCTCAGCCCCAGCATTTT. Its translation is CSVAGQGAAQPQHF. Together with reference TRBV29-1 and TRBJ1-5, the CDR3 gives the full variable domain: SAVISQKPSRDICQRGTSLTIQCQVDSQVTMMFWYRQQPGQSLTLIATANQGSEATYESGFVIDKFPISRPNLTFSTLTVSNMSPEDSSIYLCSVAGQGAAQPQHFGDGTRLSIL.

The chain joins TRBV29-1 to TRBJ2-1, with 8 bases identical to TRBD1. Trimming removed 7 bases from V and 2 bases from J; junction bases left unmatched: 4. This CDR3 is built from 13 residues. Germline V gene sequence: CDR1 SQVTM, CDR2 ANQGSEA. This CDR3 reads CSGDRGTYNEQFF. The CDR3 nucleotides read TGCAGCGGCGACAGGGGTACCTACAATGAGCAGTTCTTC.

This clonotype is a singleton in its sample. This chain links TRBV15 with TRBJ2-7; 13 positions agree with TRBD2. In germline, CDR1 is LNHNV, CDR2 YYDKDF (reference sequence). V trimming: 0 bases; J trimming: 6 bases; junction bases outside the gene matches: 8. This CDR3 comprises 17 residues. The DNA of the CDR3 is TGTGCCACCAGCAGAGATTTAGGACTAGCGGGAGTTCGCGAGCAGTACTTC. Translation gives CATSRDLGLAGVREQYF.

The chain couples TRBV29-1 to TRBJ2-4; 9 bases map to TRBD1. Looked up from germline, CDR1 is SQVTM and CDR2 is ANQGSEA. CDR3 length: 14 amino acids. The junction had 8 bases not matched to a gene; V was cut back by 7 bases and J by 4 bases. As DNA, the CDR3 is TGCAGCGCGGGACAGGGACCTTCAAAAAACATTCAGTACTTC. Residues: CSAGQGPSKNIQYF.

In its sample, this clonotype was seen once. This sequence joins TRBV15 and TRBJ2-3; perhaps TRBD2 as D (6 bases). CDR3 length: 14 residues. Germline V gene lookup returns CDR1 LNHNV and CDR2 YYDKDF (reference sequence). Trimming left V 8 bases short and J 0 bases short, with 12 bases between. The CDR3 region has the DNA TGTGCCACCTCACCGGGACTCAGCACAGATACGCAGTATTTT. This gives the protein CATSPGLSTDTQYF.

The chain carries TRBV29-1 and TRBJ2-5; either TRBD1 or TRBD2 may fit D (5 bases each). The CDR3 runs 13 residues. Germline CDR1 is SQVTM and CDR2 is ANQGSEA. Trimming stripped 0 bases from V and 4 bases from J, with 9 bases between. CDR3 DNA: TGCAGCGTTGAAGAGAGGGGATCAGAGACCCAGTACTTC. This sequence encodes CSVEERGSETQYF.

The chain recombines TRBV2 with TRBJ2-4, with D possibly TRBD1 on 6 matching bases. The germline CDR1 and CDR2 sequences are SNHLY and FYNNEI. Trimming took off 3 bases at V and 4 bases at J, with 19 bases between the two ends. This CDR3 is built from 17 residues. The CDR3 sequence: CASSDLARAGEKNIQYF. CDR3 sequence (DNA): TGTGCCAGCAGTGATTTGGCCCGGGCAGGGGAAAAAAACATTCAGTACTTC.

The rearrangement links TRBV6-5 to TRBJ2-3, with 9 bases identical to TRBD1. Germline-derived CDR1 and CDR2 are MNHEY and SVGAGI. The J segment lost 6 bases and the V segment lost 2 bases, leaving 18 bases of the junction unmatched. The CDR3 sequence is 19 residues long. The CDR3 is CASSYGGPGTGTRSDTQYF. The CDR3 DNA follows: TGTGCCAGCAGTTACGGAGGTCCCGGGACAGGGACGAGGAGCGATACGCAGTATTTT.

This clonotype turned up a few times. Written as DNA, the CDR3 is TGCAGCGTTGAAAATTCGGGGAGCGGGAGCTCCTACAATGAGCAGTTCTTC. It specifies CSVENSGSGSSYNEQFF. This chain connects TRBV29-1 to TRBJ2-1, with 8 positions matching TRBD2. Germline CDR1 and CDR2: SQVTM and ANQGSEA. The CDR3 is 17 amino acids. Trimming at V came to 2 bases and at J to 0 bases, leaving 9 bases not matched to a gene.

CDR3 coding DNA: TGTGCCAGCAGCCCGTCGTCCCTAGCGGGAGTCAGCAATGAGCAGTTCTTC. Translating it yields CASSPSSLAGVSNEQFF. The gene calls are TRBV7-2 and TRBJ2-1, with 10 positions matching TRBD2. V dropped 5 bases and J dropped 6; count of bases not matched to a gene: 13. The germline CDR1 and CDR2 sequences are SGHTA and FQGNSA. This CDR3 is built from 17 residues.

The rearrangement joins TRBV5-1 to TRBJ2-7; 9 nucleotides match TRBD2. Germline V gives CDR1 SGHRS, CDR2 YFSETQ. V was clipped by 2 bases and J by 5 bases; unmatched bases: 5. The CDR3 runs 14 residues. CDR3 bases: TGCGCCAGCAGCTTCCCTAGCGGGAACCACGAGCAGTACTTC. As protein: CASSFPSGNHEQYF.

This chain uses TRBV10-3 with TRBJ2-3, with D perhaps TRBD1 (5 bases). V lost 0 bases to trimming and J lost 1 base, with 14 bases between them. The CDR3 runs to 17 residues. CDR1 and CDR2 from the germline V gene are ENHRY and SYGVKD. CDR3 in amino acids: CAISESGPSQGTDTQYF. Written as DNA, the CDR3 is TGTGCCATCAGTGAGTCGGGGCCCTCTCAGGGCACAGATACGCAGTATTTT.

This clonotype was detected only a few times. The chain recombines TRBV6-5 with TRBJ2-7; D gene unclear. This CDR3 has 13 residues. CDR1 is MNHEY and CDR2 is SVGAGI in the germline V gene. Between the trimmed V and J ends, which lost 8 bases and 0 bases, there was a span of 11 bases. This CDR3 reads CASRAPGSYEQYF. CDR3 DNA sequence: TGTGCCAGCCGAGCCCCCGGCTCCTACGAGCAGTACTTC.

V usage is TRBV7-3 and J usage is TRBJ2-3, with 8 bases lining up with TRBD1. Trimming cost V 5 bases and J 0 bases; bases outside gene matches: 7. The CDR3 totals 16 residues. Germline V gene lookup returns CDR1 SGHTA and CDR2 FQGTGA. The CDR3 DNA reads TGTGCCAGCAGCAGCGTGGGGACAGGCAGCACAGATACGCAGTATTTT. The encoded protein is CASSSVGTGSTDTQYF.

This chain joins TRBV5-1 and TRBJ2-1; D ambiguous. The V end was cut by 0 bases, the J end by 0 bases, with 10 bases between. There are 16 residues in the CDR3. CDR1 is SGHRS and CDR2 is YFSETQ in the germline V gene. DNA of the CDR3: TGCGCCAGCAGCTTGGAGGTCAGTTTCTCCTACAATGAGCAGTTCTTC. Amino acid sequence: CASSLEVSFSYNEQFF.

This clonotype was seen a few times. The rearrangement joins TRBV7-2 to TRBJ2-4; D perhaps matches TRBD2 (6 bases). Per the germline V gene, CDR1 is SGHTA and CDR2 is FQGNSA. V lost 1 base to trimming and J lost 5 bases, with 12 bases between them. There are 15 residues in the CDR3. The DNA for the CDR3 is TGTGCCAGCAGCTTAGAAGTTAGCGGTCAAAACATTCAGTACTTC. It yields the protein CASSLEVSGQNIQYF.

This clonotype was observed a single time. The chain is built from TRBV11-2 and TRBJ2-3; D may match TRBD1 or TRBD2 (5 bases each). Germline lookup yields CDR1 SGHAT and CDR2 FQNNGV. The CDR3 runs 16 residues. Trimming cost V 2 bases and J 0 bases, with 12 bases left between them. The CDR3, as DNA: TGTGCCAGCAGCTTAAGTATCGGGGCTAGCACAGATACGCAGTATTTT. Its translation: CASSLSIGASTDTQYF.

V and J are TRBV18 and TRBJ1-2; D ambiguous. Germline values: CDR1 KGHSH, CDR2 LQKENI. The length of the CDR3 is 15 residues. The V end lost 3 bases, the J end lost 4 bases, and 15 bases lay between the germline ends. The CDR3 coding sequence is TGTGCCAGCTCACCGCCGACCTTGGGTTCCTATGGCTACACCTTC. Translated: CASSPPTLGSYGYTF.

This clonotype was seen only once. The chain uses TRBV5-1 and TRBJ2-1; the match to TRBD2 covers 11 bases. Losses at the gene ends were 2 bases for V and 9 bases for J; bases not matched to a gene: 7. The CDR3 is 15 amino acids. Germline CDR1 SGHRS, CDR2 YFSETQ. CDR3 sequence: CASSLLAGVVIEQFF. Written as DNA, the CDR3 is TGCGCCAGCAGCTTACTAGCGGGAGTTGTAATTGAGCAGTTCTTC.

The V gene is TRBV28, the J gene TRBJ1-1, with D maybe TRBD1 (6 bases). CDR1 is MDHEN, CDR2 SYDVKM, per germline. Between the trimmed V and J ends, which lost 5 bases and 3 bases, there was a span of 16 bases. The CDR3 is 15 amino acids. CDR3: CASSLETGGDTEAFF. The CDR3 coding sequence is TGTGCCAGCAGTCTCGAGACAGGAGGGGACACTGAAGCTTTCTTT.

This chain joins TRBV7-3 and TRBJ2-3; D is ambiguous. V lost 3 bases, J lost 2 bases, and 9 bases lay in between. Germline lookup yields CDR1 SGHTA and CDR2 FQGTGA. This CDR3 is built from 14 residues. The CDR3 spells CASSLTPVTDTQYF. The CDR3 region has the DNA TGTGCCAGCAGCTTGACACCTGTCACAGATACGCAGTATTTT.

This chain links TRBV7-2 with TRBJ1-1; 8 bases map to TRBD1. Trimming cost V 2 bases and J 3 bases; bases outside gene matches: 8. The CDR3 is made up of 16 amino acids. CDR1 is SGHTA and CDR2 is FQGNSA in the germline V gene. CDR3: CASSLQGAVFHTEAFF. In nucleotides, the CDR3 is TGTGCCAGCAGCTTACAGGGGGCCGTCTTTCACACTGAAGCTTTCTTT. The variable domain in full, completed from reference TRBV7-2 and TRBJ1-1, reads GAGVSQSPSNKVTEKGKDVELRCDPISGHTALYWYRQSLGQGLEFLIYFQGNSAPDKSGLPSDRFSAERTGGSVSTLTIQRTQQEDSAVYLCASSLQGAVFHTEAFFGQGTRLTVV.

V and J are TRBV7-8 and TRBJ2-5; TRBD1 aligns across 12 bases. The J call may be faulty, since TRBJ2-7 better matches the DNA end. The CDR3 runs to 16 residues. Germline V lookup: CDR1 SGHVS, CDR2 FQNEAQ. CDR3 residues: CASSLHRDRGPYEQYF. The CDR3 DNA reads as TGTGCCAGCAGCTTACACCGGGACAGGGGGCCCTACGAGCAGTACTTC.

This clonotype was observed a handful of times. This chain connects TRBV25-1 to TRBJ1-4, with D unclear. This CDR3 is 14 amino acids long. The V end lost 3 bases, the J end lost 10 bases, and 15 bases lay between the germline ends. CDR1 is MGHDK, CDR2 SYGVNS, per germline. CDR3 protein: CASSDAGFFRKLFF. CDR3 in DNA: TGTGCCAGCAGTGACGCGGGATTTTTCCGAAAACTGTTTTTT.